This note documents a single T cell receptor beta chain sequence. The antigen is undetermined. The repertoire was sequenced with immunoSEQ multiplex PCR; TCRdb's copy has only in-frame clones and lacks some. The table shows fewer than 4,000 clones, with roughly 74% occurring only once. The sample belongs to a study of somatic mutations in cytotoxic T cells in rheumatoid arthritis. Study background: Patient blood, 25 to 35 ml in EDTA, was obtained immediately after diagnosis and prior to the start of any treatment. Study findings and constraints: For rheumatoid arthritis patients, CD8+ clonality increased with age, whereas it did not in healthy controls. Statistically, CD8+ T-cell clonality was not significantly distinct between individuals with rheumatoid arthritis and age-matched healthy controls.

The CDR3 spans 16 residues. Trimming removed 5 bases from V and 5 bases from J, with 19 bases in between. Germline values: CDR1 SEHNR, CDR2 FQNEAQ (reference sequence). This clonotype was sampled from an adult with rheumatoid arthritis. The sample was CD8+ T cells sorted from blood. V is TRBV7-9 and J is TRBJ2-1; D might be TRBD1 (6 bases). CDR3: CASSPPTGLAHNEQFF. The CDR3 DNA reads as TGTGCCAGCAGCCCACCGACAGGTCTGGCACACAATGAGCAGTTCTTC.